Each of the 3 T cell receptor beta chains below was sequenced from the same sample in a study of CD8 T cells in ankylosing spondylitis. Each CDR3 protein is one row after TCRdb ran MiXCR on the 5' RACE reads. The repertoire includes roughly 250,000 distinct CDR3 sequences, roughly a tenth of them detected once, and less than 3% sits in the top ten. Sequenced sample: blood, either unsorted or a sorted T cell fraction (not recorded which). All receptors come from a male donor with ankylosing spondylitis or in good health (not recorded which).

V and J are TRBV5-1 and TRBJ2-2, with D tentatively TRBD1 or TRBD2 (5 bases each). V shed 6 bases and J shed 3 bases, with 18 bases lying between them. Germline assignment: CDR1 SGHRS and CDR2 YFSETQ. The CDR3 covers 16 residues. CDR3 in amino acids: CASNGDGSLHTGELFF. CDR3 nucleotides: TGCGCCAGCAATGGGGACGGCTCCCTTCACACCGGGGAGCTGTTTTTT. Based on the CDR3 plus reference TRBV5-1 and TRBJ2-2, the full variable domain is KAGVTQTPRYLIKTRGQQVTLSCSPISGHRSVSWYQQTPGQGLQFLFEYFSETQRNKGNFPGRFSGRQFSNSRSEMNVSTLELGDSALYLCASNGDGSLHTGELFFGEGSRLTVL.

This clonotype was picked up many times. CDR3 sequence: CASSPPGTEAFF. The CDR3 DNA follows: TGTGCCAGCAGCCCACCCGGGACTGAAGCTTTCTTT. The rearrangement uses TRBV7-9 and TRBJ1-1; no clear D gene. Between the trimmed V and J ends, which lost 5 bases and 5 bases, there was a span of 9 bases. The germline gives CDR1 SEHNR, CDR2 FQNEAQ (reference sequence). The CDR3 spans 12 residues.

Concerning this clonotype itself: A much more abundant neighbour one base away suggests this may be a read error. The V call is TRBV6-1, the J call TRBJ2-7; D gene uncertain. Germline V gene lookup returns CDR1 MNHNS and CDR2 SASEGT. V was cut by 2 bases and J by 0 bases, with 8 bases left in between. The CDR3 runs to 14 residues. The CDR3 sequence is CASSETEISYEQYF. The CDR3 nucleotides read TGTGCCAGCAGTGAAACAGAAATCTCCTACGAGCAGTACTTC.